Reported below is one TCR beta chain. Germline CDR1 is LNHNV and CDR2 is YYDKDF (reference sequence). There are 14 residues in the CDR3. With 0 bases removed from V and 8 bases from J, the gap between germline ends came to 10 bases. Clones were read by immunoSEQ multiplex PCR, and TCRdb kept only the in-frame ones, dropping some. Here the sample spans hundreds of thousands of clones, less than 85% being singletons. This sample is drawn from a study of blood T cell repertoires in COVID-19. The wider study: Italy, Spain and the United States were the sources of the convalescent and acute COVID-19 samples.

The study drew participants aged roughly 18 to 95 years from about two dozen US areas. Assignments of participants to cohorts depended upon their own reported clinical history. The sequenced material came from PBMCs or T cells enriched from blood (not recorded which). The chain is built from TRBV15 and TRBJ1-4, with a weak D call TRBD1 (6 bases). This sequence was found in a man in his forties who had recovered from COVID-19. The CDR3: CATSRDRGWEKLFF. DNA of the CDR3: TGTGCCACCAGCAGAGACAGGGGCTGGGAAAAACTGTTTTTT. The whole variable domain, remainder taken from reference TRBV15 and TRBJ1-4, is DAMVIQNPRYQVTQFGKPVTLSCSQTLNHNVMYWYQQKSSQAPKLLFHYYDKDFNNEADTPDNFQSRRPNTSFCFLDIRSPGLGDTAMYLCATSRDRGWEKLFFGSGTQLSVL.